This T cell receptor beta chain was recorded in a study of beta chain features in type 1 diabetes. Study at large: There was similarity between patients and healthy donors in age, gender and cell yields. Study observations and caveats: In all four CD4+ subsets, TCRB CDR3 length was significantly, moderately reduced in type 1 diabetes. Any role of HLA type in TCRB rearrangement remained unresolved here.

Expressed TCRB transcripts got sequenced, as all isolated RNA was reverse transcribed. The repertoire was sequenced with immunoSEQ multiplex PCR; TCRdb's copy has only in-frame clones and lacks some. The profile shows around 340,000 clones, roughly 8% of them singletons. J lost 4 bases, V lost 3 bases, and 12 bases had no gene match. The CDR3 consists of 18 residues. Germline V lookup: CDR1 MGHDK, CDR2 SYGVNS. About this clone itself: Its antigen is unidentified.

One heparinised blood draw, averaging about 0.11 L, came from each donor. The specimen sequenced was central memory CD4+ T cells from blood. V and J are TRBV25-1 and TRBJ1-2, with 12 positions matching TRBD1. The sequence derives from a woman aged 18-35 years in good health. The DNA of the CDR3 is TGTGCCAGCAGTGATCAGCCGGGACAGGGGGCGGGTGTCTATGGCTACACCTTC. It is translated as CASSDQPGQGAGVYGYTF.